This is a list of T cell receptor beta chains from one sample in a study of blood T cell repertoires in COVID-19. Produced via immunoSEQ multiplex PCR; TCRdb's table is partial and in-frame only. The profile shows around 280,000 clones, about 87% of them singletons. The sequenced sample consisted of peripheral blood. The origin of the receptors is a man aged 65-85 years with acute or convalescent COVID-19. The CDR3 runs from the conserved cysteine through the conserved F or W. Each record gives: clone size, J gene, D gene, CDR3 length, V gene, CDR3 DNA, CDR3 protein. The D gene is left open where the match is weak. Clone size is given for some rows only: seen once, a few or many times, or a class if the clone is expanded.

abundance: once
j_gene: TRBJ1-2
d_gene: .
len: 13
v_gene: TRBV28
CDR3nt: TGTGCCAGCGCTGAAGGGAGGAACTATGGCTACACCTTC
CDR3aa: CASAEGRNYGYTF

abundance: .
j_gene: TRBJ1-6
d_gene: TRBD1
len: 15
v_gene: TRBV7-8
CDR3nt: TGTGCCAGCAGCCCCCGACAGGGGGCACGTTCACCCCTCCACTTT
CDR3aa: CASSPRQGARSPLHF

abundance: .
j_gene: TRBJ1-4
d_gene: .
len: 13
v_gene: TRBV29-1
CDR3nt: TGCAGCGTTGAAGAGGTTCAGGGGGAAAAACTGTTTTTT
CDR3aa: CSVEEVQGEKLFF

abundance: .
j_gene: TRBJ2-1
d_gene: .
len: 15
v_gene: TRBV7-6
CDR3nt: TGTGCCAGCAGCACCCAGCGGAGGAGCGACAATGAGCAGTTCTTC
CDR3aa: CASSTQRRSDNEQFF

abundance: .
j_gene: TRBJ2-3
d_gene: TRBD1
len: 19
v_gene: TRBV6-2/TRBV6-3
CDR3nt: TGTGCCAGCAGTTACCGACGACAGGGGCCTTACAGAACCACAGATACGCAGTATTTT
CDR3aa: CASSYRRQGPYRTTDTQYF

abundance: .
j_gene: TRBJ1-2
d_gene: .
len: 15
v_gene: TRBV7-6
CDR3nt: TGTGCCAGCAGCTTACGGACAAGCCAGTTCTATGGCTACACCTTC
CDR3aa: CASSLRTSQFYGYTF

abundance: once
j_gene: TRBJ1-2
d_gene: TRBD1
len: 15
v_gene: TRBV2
CDR3nt: TGTGCCAGCAGTGAATTACCAGGGGGCATCTATGGCTACACCTTC
CDR3aa: CASSELPGGIYGYTF

abundance: .
j_gene: TRBJ2-5
d_gene: .
len: 15
v_gene: TRBV2
CDR3nt: TGTGCCAGCAGCCCCACCCCAGCGAGTTTTGAGACCCAGTACTTC
CDR3aa: CASSPTPASFETQYF

abundance: .
j_gene: TRBJ2-3
d_gene: TRBD2
len: 16
v_gene: TRBV5-8
CDR3nt: TGTGCCAGCAGCTTAGCGGGGGGGCCTAGAACAGATACGCAGTATTTT
CDR3aa: CASSLAGGPRTDTQYF

abundance: once
j_gene: TRBJ2-2
d_gene: TRBD2
len: 16
v_gene: TRBV25-1
CDR3nt: TGTGCCAGCAGTGATTTAACTAGCGGGTTTGTCGGGGAGCTGTTTTTT
CDR3aa: CASSDLTSGFVGELFF

abundance: .
j_gene: TRBJ1-1
d_gene: .
len: 13
v_gene: TRBV10-3
CDR3nt: TGTGCCATCAACCTGACAGTGAACACTGAAGCTTTCTTT
CDR3aa: CAINLTVNTEAFF

abundance: .
j_gene: TRBJ1-5
d_gene: .
len: 18
v_gene: TRBV10-1
CDR3nt: TGCGCCAGCGGGGGGACTCTGGGGGGTAGCGTAGGAGCTCAGCCCCAGCATTTT
CDR3aa: CASGGTLGGSVGAQPQHF

abundance: .
j_gene: TRBJ2-5
d_gene: TRBD1
len: 16
v_gene: TRBV7-2
CDR3nt: TGTGCCAGCAGCGACGCCGGGACAGGGTTTAAAGAGACCCAGTACTTC
CDR3aa: CASSDAGTGFKETQYF

abundance: .
j_gene: TRBJ2-6
d_gene: TRBD1
len: 18
v_gene: TRBV5-4
CDR3nt: TGTGCCAGCAGCACTAGGACAGGGAGGATCTCTGGGGCCAACGTCCTGACTTTC
CDR3aa: CASSTRTGRISGANVLTF

abundance: .
j_gene: TRBJ2-2
d_gene: .
len: 14
v_gene: TRBV6-2/TRBV6-3
CDR3nt: TGTGCCAGCAGTTACAGGGAAAGGGGCGGGGAGCTGTTTTTT
CDR3aa: CASSYRERGGELFF